Following are 16 T cell receptor beta chains from one sample sequenced in a study of blood T cell repertoires in COVID-19. Profiling relied on immunoSEQ multiplex PCR, and the TCRdb table lists in-frame clones only, not all of them. The sample records 88,000 or so clones, about 85% being singletons. The sequencing sample was made of peripheral blood. The receptors shown here come from a human donor in a cohort sampled during active COVID-19.

The chain combines TRBV15 with TRBJ1-2; no firm D call. The germline CDR1 and CDR2 sequences are LNHNV and YYDKDF (reference sequence). CDR3 size: 12 residues. V was cut by 0 bases and J by 8 bases, with 7 bases left in between. The CDR3 here is CATSRDRRGYTF. CDR3 in DNA: TGTGCCACCAGCAGAGATAGGCGGGGCTACACCTTC.

This rearrangement joins TRBV6-2 or TRBV6-3 to TRBJ2-1; TRBD2 matches 10 bases. This CDR3 contains 17 residues. V lost 5 bases and J lost 0; bases outside the gene matches: 7. Looked up from germline, CDR1 is MNHEY and CDR2 is SVGEGT. The CDR3 loop is CASSMRPSGSSYNEQFF. The DNA for the CDR3 is TGTGCCAGCAGTATGAGGCCTAGCGGGAGCTCCTACAATGAGCAGTTCTTC.

The chain is built from TRBV20-1 and TRBJ2-7; D may be TRBD1 (6 bases). The CDR3 loop spans 11 amino acids. The germline V gene encodes CDR1 DFQATT and CDR2 SNEGSKA (reference sequence). Trimming pared 5 bases from V and 1 base from J, leaving 6 bases between. In nucleotides, the CDR3 is TGCAGTGCTCAGGGGTCCTACGAGCAGTACTTC. Its translation: CSAQGSYEQYF.

The chain is built from TRBV19 and TRBJ1-1, with D perhaps TRBD1 (6 bases). Between the trimmed V and J ends, which lost 6 bases and 1 base, there was a span of 12 bases. The CDR3 contains 14 residues. CDR1 is LNHDA and CDR2 is SQIVND in the germline V gene (reference sequence). The CDR3 spells CASRERGKNTEAFF. Written as DNA, the CDR3 is TGTGCCAGTAGGGAAAGGGGGAAGAACACTGAAGCTTTCTTT.

The V call is TRBV6-4, the J call TRBJ2-5; 8 nucleotides align to TRBD1. Germline trimming cut 7 bases from V and 5 bases from J; bases unmatched to any gene: 9. The CDR3 contains 14 residues. Germline CDR1 is MRHNA and CDR2 is SNTAGT. The CDR3 DNA reads as TGTGCCAGCAACGGGGACAGGAAGGGGGAGACCCAGTACTTC. As protein: CASNGDRKGETQYF.

This clone was detected only once. V gene TRBV24-1 combines with J gene TRBJ2-1; D not certain. Per germline, CDR1 KGHDR and CDR2 SFDVKD. The CDR3 sequence is 12 residues long. The V and J ends lost 3 bases and 9 bases respectively, with 8 bases between them. The CDR3 sequence: CATSDSLREQFF. The CDR3 DNA follows: TGTGCCACCAGTGATAGCCTCCGTGAGCAGTTCTTC.

The genes are TRBV10-1 and TRBJ2-7; 8 bases align to TRBD1. The CDR3 covers 13 residues. V shed 6 bases, J shed 5 bases, and the junction held 6 bases outside the gene matches. Germline values: CDR1 WNHNN, CDR2 SYGVQD (reference sequence). The CDR3 here is CASSQDREDEQYF. CDR3 bases: TGCGCCAGCAGCCAGGACAGGGAAGACGAGCAGTACTTC.

On this clone itself: A read error is possible here, since a much larger clone lies one base away. The chain recombines TRBV4-3 with TRBJ2-7; the D gene is possibly TRBD2 (6 bases). CDR1 is LGHNA, CDR2 YSLEER, per germline. This CDR3 region has 17 residues. Between the trimmed V and J ends, which lost 1 base and 6 bases, there was a span of 22 bases. The CDR3 is CASSQGARGGTTPEQYF. The CDR3 region has the DNA TGCGCCAGCAGCCAAGGGGCCCGGGGAGGAACCACCCCCGAGCAGTACTTC.

The J gene is TRBJ1-1, the V gene TRBV27; D unclear. The CDR3 is 14 amino acids. Germline V CDR1 and CDR2: MNHEY, SMNVEV (reference sequence). V was cut by 2 bases and J by 1 base, with 8 bases left in between. CDR3 protein: CASSLMRQNTEAFF. DNA for the CDR3: TGTGCCAGCAGTTTAATGCGACAGAACACTGAAGCTTTCTTT.

The CDR3: CASRWGDTGELFF. The DNA for the CDR3 is TGTGCCAGCAGATGGGGGGACACCGGGGAGCTGTTTTTT. The chain couples TRBV2 to TRBJ2-2, with D perhaps matching TRBD2 (6 bases). The CDR3 has 13 residues. The germline CDR1 and CDR2 sequences are SNHLY and FYNNEI. Between the trimmed V and J ends, which lost 6 bases and 3 bases, there was a span of 8 bases. Based on the CDR3 plus reference TRBV2 and TRBJ2-2, the full variable domain is EPEVTQTPSHQVTQMGQEVILRCVPISNHLYFYWYRQILGQKVEFLVSFYNNEISEKSEIFDDQFSVERPDGSNFTLKIRSTKLEDSAMYFCASRWGDTGELFFGEGSRLTVL.

The chain joins TRBV27 to TRBJ1-1; D uncertain. CDR3 length: 14 amino acids. The germline V and J ends were trimmed by 0 bases and 0 bases, with 5 bases remaining between them. Germline CDR1 is MNHEY and CDR2 is SMNVEV (reference sequence). The CDR3 DNA is TGTGCCAGCAGTTTATCGCGGCTGAACACTGAAGCTTTCTTT. It is translated as CASSLSRLNTEAFF.

The chain carries TRBV28 and TRBJ1-1; 9 bases map to TRBD1. The CDR3 extends over 17 amino acids. Germline-derived CDR1 and CDR2 are MDHEN and SYDVKM. The ends lost 2 bases at V and 3 bases at J; junction bases unmatched: 10. CDR3 loop: CASSLVWGQGGDTEAFF. CDR3 DNA sequence: TGTGCCAGCAGTTTAGTCTGGGGACAGGGAGGAGACACTGAAGCTTTCTTT.

Only a few counts were recorded for this clone. V and J are TRBV11-3 and TRBJ2-2; 9 nucleotides line up with TRBD2. Per the germline V gene, CDR1 is SGHNT and CDR2 is YENEEA. J gave up 4 bases and V 6 bases, and 9 bases lay outside the gene matches. The CDR3 totals 16 residues. The CDR3 loop is CASRRTGTSSTGELFF. DNA of the CDR3: TGTGCCAGCAGACGGACCGGGACTAGCAGCACCGGGGAGCTGTTTTTT. Full variable domain (missing parts from reference TRBV11-3 and TRBJ2-2): EAGVVQSPRYKIIEKKQPVAFWCNPISGHNTLYWYLQNLGQGPELLIRYENEEAVDDSQLPKDRFSAERLKGVDSTLKIQPAELGDSAVYLCASRRTGTSSTGELFFGEGSRLTVL.

The V gene is TRBV7-9, the J gene TRBJ1-6, with unresolved D. This CDR3 is built from 14 residues. The V gene lost 5 bases and the J gene lost 10 bases, with 15 bases spanning the gap. The V gene's germline CDR1 is SEHNR and CDR2 FQNEAQ (reference sequence). Written as DNA, the CDR3 is TGTGCCAGCAGCCTAAACAGTCGCGTCTCACCCCTCCACTTT. It codes for CASSLNSRVSPLHF.

The rearrangement joins TRBV5-4 to TRBJ2-2; 7 bases match TRBD1. CDR3 length: 14 amino acids. V was clipped by 3 bases and J by 8 bases; unmatched bases: 7. The V gene's germline CDR1 is SGHNT and CDR2 YYREEE (reference sequence). Written as DNA, the CDR3 is TGTGCCAGCAGCTGGGACCCACAGGGGGGGGAGCTGTTTTTT. It encodes CASSWDPQGGELFF.

This chain joins TRBV4-2 and TRBJ2-5, with 13 bases fitting TRBD2. Germline V CDR1 and CDR2: LGHNA, YNFKEQ. J lost 5 bases, V lost 1 base, and 7 bases had no gene match. The CDR3 runs to 17 residues. DNA for the CDR3: TGTGCCAGCAGCCAAGGGACTAGCGGGAGTTATGGGGAGACCCAGTACTTC. Its translation is CASSQGTSGSYGETQYF.